This TCR beta chain was sequenced for a study of T cell changes during pregnancy in multiple sclerosis. Clones were read by immunoSEQ multiplex PCR, and TCRdb kept only the in-frame ones, dropping some. The table shows more than 95,000 clones, with 85% to 95% occurring only once. This CDR3 comprises 16 residues. Germline CDR1 and CDR2: SGDLS and YYNGEE. V lost 0 bases, J lost 6 bases, and 8 bases stayed unmatched. Sequencing used peripheral blood, obtained after pregnancy. The TCR originated in a female donor with multiple sclerosis, enrolled in a pregnancy study. The genes are TRBV9 and TRBJ2-2, with 7 bases identical to TRBD1. This chain's CDR3 is CASSVAQGVRSGELFF. CDR3 DNA: TGTGCCAGCAGCGTAGCGCAGGGGGTCCGGTCCGGGGAGCTGTTTTTT.